At least ten counts were recorded for the clone carrying this TCR beta chain. Its cognate antigen is unknown. This specimen belongs to a study of identical twins. General study points: Invariant MAIT and iNKT cells are populations that could partly confound zero-insertion analyses.

TCRdb itself ran the 5' RACE reads through MiXCR, one entry per CDR3 protein. The sample includes around 650,000 distinct CDR3 sequences, around 7.5% seen only once; the top ten take around 1.6%. This same sample was also taken into another study, of yellow fever vaccine responses in identical twins.

Sequencing was done on a sample of PBMCs. The sequence was obtained from a woman younger than 35 in good health.

The CDR3 DNA sequence: TGTGCCACCAGCCGCGGTGGATCGAACACTGAAGCTTTCTTT. Translated: CATSRGGSNTEAFF. V gene TRBV24-1 combines with J gene TRBJ1-1; D unclear. The CDR3 runs 14 residues. Germline CDR1 and CDR2: KGHDR and SFDVKD. V lost 7 bases and J lost 1, with 12 bases in between.